The 13 T cell receptor beta chains presented below share a single source sample, sequenced in a study of radiation and T cells in renal cell carcinoma (TCRdb year 2020). The library was obtained by the immunoSEQ multiplex PCR assay. The clones in this table, taken by TCRdb from immuneACCESS, are in-frame only. Not every clone is retained; where verified, under half of the shortfall comes from an unresolved V gene, and the cause of the rest is unknown. The sample data list around 180,000 clones, and roughly 90% of these were observed just once. The ten largest clonotypes hold approximately 10% of the sample. Explained via the paper, the time point label denotes: blood 4 weeks post-SBRT, at nephrectomy. Read against the paper, the sample's treatment or condition label means: 15 Gy SBRT to primary tumor, nephrectomy 4 weeks later. The sample here was blood, taken from a patient whose treatment included radiotherapy and nephrectomy. The origin of the receptors is a woman in her forties or fifties with renal cell carcinoma.

The chain has TRBV7-2 and TRBJ1-2; tentative D call: TRBD1 (6 bases). Germline V gene sequence: CDR1 SGHTA, CDR2 FQGNSA. The CDR3 runs 15 residues. Trimming pared 5 bases from V and 2 bases from J, leaving 15 bases between. CDR3 nucleotides: TGTGCCAGCAGCGGACGATCTACAGGGAACTATGGCTACACCTTC. Translation: CASSGRSTGNYGYTF.

The rearrangement uses TRBV27 and TRBJ2-7; no clear D gene. Trimming took off 3 bases at V and 2 bases at J, with 8 bases between the two ends. The germline CDR1 and CDR2 sequences are MNHEY and SMNVEV (reference sequence). The CDR3 is 13 amino acids. In DNA form, the CDR3 reads TGTGCCAGCAGTTTTAGGTCTACCTACGAGCAGTACTTC. Its protein product is CASSFRSTYEQYF.

This sequence joins TRBV15 and TRBJ2-1; the match to TRBD2 covers 8 bases. Looked up from germline, CDR1 is LNHNV and CDR2 is YYDKDF (reference sequence). V lost 0 bases to trimming and J lost 4 bases; unmatched junction nucleotides: 11. The CDR3 loop spans 18 amino acids. CDR3 loop: CATSRDRAWASGYNEQFF. CDR3 nucleotides: TGTGCCACCAGCAGAGATCGGGCCTGGGCTAGCGGGTACAATGAGCAGTTCTTC.

The genes are TRBV7-2 and TRBJ2-5, with D maybe TRBD2 (6 bases). V lost 1 base and J lost 0, with 9 bases in between. The CDR3 is made up of 15 amino acids. Germline CDR1 SGHTA, CDR2 FQGNSA. The CDR3 DNA reads TGTGCCAGCAGCTTAGACGGAGGGTACCAAGAGACCCAGTACTTC. This encodes CASSLDGGYQETQYF.

The chain is built from TRBV28 and TRBJ1-4; D is ambiguous. Germline V CDR1 and CDR2: MDHEN, SYDVKM. The CDR3 spans 14 residues. V dropped 2 bases and J dropped 7 bases, with 11 bases sitting between them. CDR3 region: CASSLHGDGEKLFF. CDR3 coding DNA: TGTGCCAGCAGTTTACACGGAGATGGTGAAAAACTGTTTTTT.

V and J are TRBV25-1 and TRBJ1-6; D perhaps matches TRBD1 (5 bases). The CDR3 is 14 residues long. Germline assignment: CDR1 MGHDK and CDR2 SYGVNS. V was pared by 4 bases and J by 7 bases, with 11 bases between. CDR3 sequence: CASSVDSLNSPLHF. The CDR3 bases are TGTGCCAGCAGTGTCGACAGTCTAAATTCACCCCTCCACTTT.

V usage is TRBV5-1 and J usage is TRBJ1-2, with unresolved D. V was shortened by 0 bases and J by 0 bases, with 9 bases between the two germline ends. The CDR3 consists of 15 residues. Germline-derived CDR1 and CDR2 are SGHRS and YFSETQ. Written as DNA, the CDR3 is TGCGCCAGCAGCTTGGAACATGATTCTAACTATGGCTACACCTTC. Protein product: CASSLEHDSNYGYTF. Based on the CDR3 plus reference TRBV5-1 and TRBJ1-2, the full variable domain is KAGVTQTPRYLIKTRGQQVTLSCSPISGHRSVSWYQQTPGQGLQFLFEYFSETQRNKGNFPGRFSGRQFSNSRSEMNVSTLELGDSALYLCASSLEHDSNYGYTFGSGTRLTVV.

V usage is TRBV6-5 and J usage is TRBJ2-1; TRBD2 matches 8 bases. The CDR3 runs to 15 residues. Germline assignment: CDR1 MNHEY and CDR2 SVGAGI. V lost 7 bases and J lost 4; bases outside the gene matches: 9. The CDR3 is CASTLGGLGYNEQFF. Written as DNA, the CDR3 is TGTGCCAGCACTCTCGGGGGACTAGGGTACAATGAGCAGTTCTTC.

This clone was counted once. This rearrangement joins TRBV6-1 to TRBJ2-1; 7 positions agree with TRBD2. Germline trimming cut 7 bases from V and 12 bases from J; bases unmatched to any gene: 6. The CDR3 has 11 residues. Per the germline V gene, CDR1 is MNHNS and CDR2 is SASEGT. Here the CDR3 reads CASILGLLQFF. The CDR3 region has the DNA TGTGCCAGCATCTTGGGACTACTGCAGTTCTTC.

DNA for the CDR3: TGCGCCAGCAGCTTGTTAGGGCTTTTAGCTGAAGCTTTCTTT. It codes for CASSLLGLLAEAFF. The chain has TRBV5-1 and TRBJ1-1; no firm D call. Trimming cost V 1 base and J 6 bases, with 13 bases left between them. CDR3 size: 14 residues. CDR1 and CDR2 from the germline V gene are SGHRS and YFSETQ.

The chain has TRBV11-3 and TRBJ2-2; tentatively, D is TRBD1 or TRBD2 (5 bases each). CDR3 size: 18 residues. Germline CDR1 reads SGHNT; CDR2 reads YENEEA. The V end lost 5 bases, the J end lost 3 bases, and 22 bases lay between the germline ends. CDR3 DNA sequence: TGTGCCAGCAGCAACACGGGACCCTCCACCCCGTACACCGGGGAGCTGTTTTTT. Amino acids: CASSNTGPSTPYTGELFF.

V gene TRBV9 combines with J gene TRBJ2-7; D is perhaps TRBD2 (6 bases). This CDR3 is built from 11 residues. V was clipped by 7 bases and J by 2 bases, with 7 bases between them. From germline, CDR1 is SGDLS and CDR2 YYNGEE. The CDR3 bases are TGTGCCAGCGGGGGGACCTACGAGCAGTACTTC. Residues: CASGGTYEQYF. The whole variable domain, remainder taken from reference TRBV9 and TRBJ2-7, is DSGVTQTPKHLITATGQRVTLRCSPRSGDLSVYWYQQSLDQGLQFLIQYYNGEERAKGNILERFSAQQFPDLHSELNLSSLELGDSALYFCASGGTYEQYFGPGTRLTVT.

The V gene is TRBV7-8, the J gene TRBJ1-2; D gene ambiguous. Trimming removed 4 bases from V and 8 bases from J, with 14 bases in between. The CDR3 consists of 13 residues. The germline CDR1 and CDR2 sequences are SGHVS and FQNEAQ. The CDR3 is CASSSSPKVGYTF. The CDR3 region has the DNA TGTGCCAGCAGCTCCTCCCCCAAGGTGGGCTACACCTTC.